These 20 T cell receptor beta chains were sequenced from one sample in a study of neurological immune-mediated disorders. From the 5' RACE reads, TCRdb called clonotypes with MiXCR, one entry per CDR3 protein. The sample yields about 71,000 distinct CDR3 sequences, 10% seen once. Time point in this sample: longitudinal time-point 1 (baseline). Specimen: PBMCs. The receptor set was obtained from a young man in good health.

This clonotype came up many times. The CDR3 coding sequence is TGTGCCAGCAGTCCTGGGTGGGCAGGAGCGATCAATCAGCCCCAGCATTTT. Translating it yields CASSPGWAGAINQPQHF. J is TRBJ1-5 and V is TRBV5-5; D not certain. The CDR3 consists of 17 residues. Germline CDR1 is SGHKS and CDR2 is YYEKEE (reference sequence). The germline V and J ends were trimmed by 5 bases and 3 bases, with 21 bases remaining between them.

This clonotype was seen at least ten times. This chain joins TRBV29-1 and TRBJ2-7; the match to TRBD1 covers 8 bases. Germline CDR1 and CDR2: SQVTM and ANQGSEA. V gave up 5 bases and J gave up 2 bases; unmatched junction bases: 8. The CDR3 runs to 14 residues. The chain's CDR3 is CSVKTGTGPYEQYF. CDR3 coding DNA: TGCAGCGTTAAAACCGGGACAGGCCCCTACGAGCAGTACTTC.

This clonotype was counted at least ten times. The rearrangement links TRBV27 to TRBJ2-3; D gene unclear. The CDR3 totals 13 residues. Trimming shortened V by 7 bases and J by 0 bases, and 8 bases separated the two germline ends. CDR1 is MNHEY and CDR2 is SMNVEV in the germline V gene (reference sequence). Here the CDR3 reads CASKGLSTDTQYF. The CDR3 nucleotides read TGTGCCAGCAAGGGTCTGAGCACAGATACGCAGTATTTT.

The chain is built from TRBV20-1 and TRBJ1-4, with D possibly being TRBD1 (5 bases). Trimming shortened V by 3 bases and J by 7 bases, and 15 bases separated the two germline ends. Germline CDR1 and CDR2: DFQATT and SNEGSKA (reference sequence). This CDR3 is built from 14 residues. DNA for the CDR3: TGCAGTGCTAGTGTGGGACGGGTTGTTGAAAAACTGTTTTTT. This translates into CSASVGRVVEKLFF.

This clonotype was seen a single time. This chain connects TRBV20-1 to TRBJ1-2; no clear D. The length of the CDR3 is 11 residues. Trimming left V 1 base short and J 9 bases short, with 9 bases between. Germline V gene lookup returns CDR1 DFQATT and CDR2 SNEGSKA (reference sequence). This chain's CDR3 is CSARVSCSYTF. The CDR3 DNA is TGCAGTGCTAGAGTATCTTGTAGCTACACCTTC.

This sequence joins TRBV10-1 and TRBJ2-1, with TRBD1 as a possible D gene (5 bases). The germline gives CDR1 WNHNN, CDR2 SYGVQD (reference sequence). With 0 bases removed from V and 5 bases from J, the gap between germline ends came to 8 bases. The CDR3 extends over 14 amino acids. The CDR3 region is CASSESTADNEQFF. Written as DNA, the CDR3 is TGCGCCAGCAGTGAGTCGACAGCCGACAATGAGCAGTTCTTC.

The V call is TRBV5-4, the J call TRBJ2-5; a weak D match, TRBD2 (5 bases). Germline CDR1 and CDR2: SGHNT and YYREEE (reference sequence). With 4 bases removed from V and 7 bases from J, the gap between germline ends came to 17 bases. CDR3 length equals 14 residues. CDR3 loop: CASSPEGSRGTQYF. As DNA, the CDR3 is TGTGCCAGCAGCCCCGAAGGCTCCCGGGGGACCCAGTACTTC. The whole variable domain, filled in from reference TRBV5-4 and TRBJ2-5, reads ETGVTQSPTHLIKTRGQQVTLRCSSQSGHNTVSWYQQALGQGPQFIFQYYREEENGRGNFPPRFSGLQFPNYSSELNVNALELDDSALYLCASSPEGSRGTQYFGPGTRLLVL.

The V and J genes are TRBV7-6 and TRBJ2-1, with 9 bases matching TRBD2. The CDR3 loop spans 15 amino acids. Germline CDR1 SGHVS, CDR2 FNYEAQ. With V trimmed by 1 base and J by 8 bases, 6 bases remained unmatched. The CDR3 DNA reads TGTGCCAGCAGCTTAGATGGGACTAGCTATTATGAGCAGTTCTTC. Translating it yields CASSLDGTSYYEQFF.

There are many counts of this clonotype. This chain joins TRBV27 and TRBJ2-7, with D possibly TRBD2 on 7 matching bases. Germline values: CDR1 MNHEY, CDR2 SMNVEV (reference sequence). This CDR3 contains 14 residues. Trimming left V 0 bases short and J 7 bases short, with 13 bases between. CDR3 DNA: TGTGCCAGCAGTTTATCGGGGGGGGCCAGGGAGCAGTACTTC. Protein: CASSLSGGAREQYF.

This chain joins TRBV3-1 and TRBJ2-7, with D unclear. The CDR3 sequence is 11 residues long. The germline V gene encodes CDR1 LGHDT and CDR2 YNNKEL (reference sequence). V shed 8 bases and J shed 4 bases, with 9 bases lying between them. Here the CDR3 DNA reads TGTGCCAGCCAAGGACCGTACGAGCAGTACTTC. Translating gives CASQGPYEQYF.

This clonotype was seen many times. The chain employs TRBV7-2 and TRBJ2-5; tentatively, D is TRBD2 (5 bases). V lost 2 bases to trimming and J lost 5 bases, with 18 bases between them. In germline, CDR1 is SGHTA, CDR2 FQGNSA. The CDR3 is made up of 16 amino acids. Written as DNA, the CDR3 is TGTGCCAGCAGCTTAATGGTCGGGGTTGTAAGTGAGACCCAGTACTTC. Amino acid sequence: CASSLMVGVVSETQYF.

This clonotype appeared a single time. The chain carries TRBV28 and TRBJ2-2; D is unresolved. The CDR3 covers 17 residues. The V end lost 3 bases, the J end lost 3 bases, and 17 bases lay between the germline ends. The germline CDR1 and CDR2 sequences are MDHEN and SYDVKM. The CDR3 DNA is TGTGCCAGCAGTTTGGTGATGTATACCCTCGACACCGGGGAGCTGTTTTTT. This encodes CASSLVMYTLDTGELFF.

The J gene is TRBJ2-5, the V gene TRBV30; no clear D gene. This CDR3 is 13 amino acids long. Germline V gene data show CDR1 as GTSNPN and CDR2 as SVGIG (reference sequence). V was trimmed by 3 bases and J by 4 bases, leaving 12 bases between them. Here the CDR3 reads CAWRVSGRETQYF. CDR3 DNA sequence: TGTGCCTGGAGGGTGTCCGGGCGAGAGACCCAGTACTTC. The full variable domain, rest sourced from reference TRBV30 and TRBJ2-5, is SQTIHQWPATLVQPVGSPLSLECTVEGTSNPNLYWYRQAAGRGLQLLFYSVGIGQISSEVPQNLSASRPQDRQFILSSKKLLLSDSGFYLCAWRVSGRETQYFGPGTRLLVL.

This clonotype occurred many times. V usage is TRBV7-8 and J usage is TRBJ2-5; 10 bases match TRBD2. There are 15 residues in the CDR3. The V gene's germline CDR1 is SGHVS and CDR2 FQNEAQ. Trimming cost V 5 bases and J 4 bases; bases outside gene matches: 7. CDR3 protein: CASSPASGSGETQYF. In DNA, the CDR3 is TGTGCCAGCAGCCCCGCTAGCGGGAGTGGAGAGACCCAGTACTTC.

This clonotype showed up many times. The chain links TRBV11-2 to TRBJ2-2, with TRBD2 identical over 10 bases. This CDR3 contains 15 residues. The J segment lost 2 bases and the V segment lost 6 bases, leaving 3 bases of the junction unmatched. CDR1 and CDR2 (germline): SGHAT, FQNNGV. CDR3 sequence: CASRRTSGNTGELFF. Written as DNA, the CDR3 is TGTGCCAGCAGACGGACTAGCGGAAACACCGGGGAGCTGTTTTTT.

This clonotype was counted ten times or more. The chain combines TRBV4-1 with TRBJ2-1, with 7 bases identical to TRBD2. The V and J ends lost 7 bases and 3 bases, in that order; junction bases with no gene match: 9. Per the germline V gene, CDR1 is MGHRA and CDR2 is YSYEKL. This CDR3 region has 15 residues. CDR3 residues: CASTIEGGGYNEQFF. The CDR3 DNA follows: TGCGCCAGCACCATCGAGGGCGGGGGCTACAATGAGCAGTTCTTC.

This clonotype has just a few counts. The chain recombines TRBV20-1 with TRBJ2-1, with 11 bases identical to TRBD2. The germline gives CDR1 DFQATT, CDR2 SNEGSKA (reference sequence). V lost 5 bases to trimming and J lost 6 bases; unmatched junction nucleotides: 6. The CDR3 runs 14 residues. For the CDR3, the DNA is TGCAGTGCTGCGGGACTAGCGGAAACCAATGAGCAGTTCTTC. Amino acid sequence: CSAAGLAETNEQFF.

The DNA of the CDR3 is TGTGCCATCCGGGACGTCGTAGTAGGTGAGCAGTTCTTC. Translating it yields CAIRDVVVGEQFF. This chain links TRBV6-1 with TRBJ2-1; either TRBD1 or TRBD2 may supply D (5 bases each). V was clipped by 10 bases and J by 9 bases, with 19 bases between them. Germline-derived CDR1 and CDR2 are MNHNS and SASEGT. The CDR3 sequence is 13 residues long.

This clonotype was recorded at least ten times. The chain joins TRBV29-1 to TRBJ2-3; TRBD2 aligns across 7 bases. Germline-derived CDR1 and CDR2 are SQVTM and ANQGSEA. J lost 6 bases, V lost 6 bases, and 6 bases had no gene match. The CDR3 has 12 residues. The CDR3 is CSVLRELDTQYF. The CDR3 DNA sequence: TGCAGCGTATTGCGGGAGCTTGATACGCAGTATTTT.

This clonotype was recorded at least ten times. This chain links TRBV28 with TRBJ2-4; no clear D. The germline V gene encodes CDR1 MDHEN and CDR2 SYDVKM. The CDR3 covers 10 residues. Trimming pared 6 bases from V and 6 bases from J, leaving 3 bases between. Here the CDR3 DNA reads TGTGCCAGCAGCAGAAACATTCAGTACTTC. It is translated as CASSRNIQYF.